These 7 T cell receptor beta chains share one sample of origin, sequenced in a study of control samples from healthy donors and cancer patients. This table comes from immunoSEQ multiplex PCR, and its TCRdb copy is limited to in-frame clones, with some not included. This table holds some 120,000 clones, under 95% found once. Sequencing was performed on blood. These receptors all stem from a man younger than 35 in good health.

The V call is TRBV30, the J call TRBJ1-1, with D perhaps matching TRBD1 (6 bases). The CDR3 extends over 14 amino acids. Trimming removed 4 bases at V and 3 bases at J, with 15 bases between. Germline lookup yields CDR1 GTSNPN and CDR2 SVGIG (reference sequence). The CDR3 reads CAWMNPGHYTEAFF. DNA for the CDR3: TGTGCCTGGATGAATCCGGGACATTACACTGAAGCTTTCTTT.

The chain has TRBV15 and TRBJ2-7; a weak D match, TRBD2 (5 bases). The V gene lost 3 bases and the J gene lost 0 bases, with 9 bases spanning the gap. Germline V lookup: CDR1 LNHNV, CDR2 YYDKDF (reference sequence). This CDR3 has 14 residues. The CDR3 is CATSRRDSSYEQYF. Written as DNA, the CDR3 is TGTGCCACCAGCAGGAGGGATTCCTCCTACGAGCAGTACTTC.

The chain recombines TRBV6-2 or TRBV6-3 with TRBJ2-3; weak D call: TRBD2 (5 bases). V was clipped by 2 bases and J by 13 bases, with 13 bases between them. CDR3 length: 12 residues. Germline V CDR1 and CDR2: MNHEY, SVGEGT. The chain's CDR3 is CASSYDGLREYF. The CDR3 bases are TGTGCCAGCAGTTACGACGGACTCCGGGAGTATTTT.

The chain employs TRBV6-1 and TRBJ1-4; perhaps TRBD1 as D (5 bases). CDR3 length: 15 amino acids. The V gene lost 0 bases and the J gene lost 4 bases, with 9 bases spanning the gap. Germline loops: CDR1 MNHNS, CDR2 SASEGT. The CDR3 loop is CASSEAVGGNEKLFF. In DNA, the CDR3 is TGTGCCAGCAGTGAAGCTGTTGGGGGTAATGAAAAACTGTTTTTT.

The genes are TRBV7-9 and TRBJ1-1; TRBD1 aligns across 12 bases. This CDR3 region has 15 residues. V shed 5 bases, J shed 3 bases, and the junction held 4 bases outside the gene matches. Germline V gene sequence: CDR1 SEHNR, CDR2 FQNEAQ (reference sequence). DNA of the CDR3: TGTGCCAGCAGCCCGGGACAGGGGGCAGACACTGAAGCTTTCTTT. It specifies CASSPGQGADTEAFF.

This clone rates as medium-sized. The chain combines TRBV7-6 with TRBJ2-3, with D tentatively TRBD2 (6 bases). V was cut by 1 base and J by 5 bases, with 16 bases left in between. This CDR3 contains 16 residues. Germline CDR1 and CDR2: SGHVS and FNYEAQ. The CDR3 region is CASSLGFGTPGDTQYF. CDR3 coding DNA: TGTGCCAGCAGCTTAGGTTTTGGGACTCCAGGAGATACGCAGTATTTT.

The chain has TRBV5-4 and TRBJ1-2, with D possibly being TRBD1 (6 bases). Trimming shortened V by 3 bases and J by 5 bases, and 14 bases separated the two germline ends. The CDR3 loop spans 14 amino acids. CDR1 SGHNT and CDR2 YYREEE come from the germline V gene (reference sequence). CDR3 in amino acids: CASSSSTGPYGYTF. Written as DNA, the CDR3 is TGTGCCAGCAGCTCTTCGACAGGACCTTATGGCTACACCTTC.